This T cell receptor (beta chain) was documented in a study of blood T cell repertoires in COVID-19. Some clones are missing from TCRdb's copy, which holds only in-frame ones; the method was immunoSEQ multiplex PCR. The data show 15,000 to 20,000 clones, about 85% seen once. The germline gives CDR1 SGHTA, CDR2 FQGTGA. The V and J ends lost 5 bases and 1 base respectively, with 7 bases between them. The CDR3 has 13 residues. V is TRBV7-3 and J is TRBJ2-3; the D is unclear. This receptor was taken from a human donor in a cohort sampled during active COVID-19. The sequenced sample consisted of peripheral blood. The CDR3 sequence is CASSLGGTDTQYF. The CDR3 nucleotides read TGTGCCAGCAGCCTCGGTGGCACAGATACGCAGTATTTT.